The 27 T cell receptor beta chains reported below all come from one sample, sequenced in a study of OX40 agonist ivuxolimab in advanced cancers. The table came from immunoSEQ multiplex PCR; TCRdb's copy has only in-frame clones and leaves some out. The profile shows 50,000 to 80,000 clones, just under 85% of them singletons. The sample in question was CD4+ or CD8+ T cells sorted from blood, obtained in a trial of the OX40 agonist ivuxolimab. These receptors were collected from an adult with an advanced solid tumor such as melanoma, head and neck, liver or kidney cancer.

A single count supports this clone. The V call is TRBV5-1, the J call TRBJ2-5, with 8 bases identical to TRBD2. Germline assignment: CDR1 SGHRS and CDR2 YFSETQ. The V and J ends lost 7 bases and 1 base, in that order; junction bases with no gene match: 12. There are 16 residues in the CDR3. CDR3 loop: CASALRAGGSQETQYF. CDR3 nucleotide sequence: TGCGCCAGCGCCTTAAGGGCGGGGGGATCCCAAGAGACCCAGTACTTC. Supplemented by reference TRBV5-1 and TRBJ2-5, the full variable domain reads KAGVTQTPRYLIKTRGQQVTLSCSPISGHRSVSWYQQTPGQGLQFLFEYFSETQRNKGNFPGRFSGRQFSNSRSEMNVSTLELGDSALYLCASALRAGGSQETQYFGPGTRLLVL.

CDR3 in amino acids: CASSAQGGLYGYTF. CDR3 sequence (DNA): TGTGCCAGCAGTGCGCAGGGTGGTCTCTATGGCTACACCTTC. The rearrangement joins TRBV2 to TRBJ1-2; tentatively, D is TRBD1 (5 bases). The V end lost 4 bases, the J end lost 4 bases, and 13 bases lay between the germline ends. The germline gives CDR1 SNHLY, CDR2 FYNNEI. The CDR3 is 14 amino acids.

This clone was observed a few times. This chain connects TRBV7-9 to TRBJ1-5; no firm D call. Trimming removed 6 bases from V and 2 bases from J, with 14 bases in between. The germline CDR1 and CDR2 sequences are SEHNR and FQNEAQ (reference sequence). This CDR3 has 15 amino acids. Here the CDR3 DNA reads TGTGCCAGCAGTAGCACTAGAACGGGCAATCAGCCCCAGCATTTT. This gives the protein CASSSTRTGNQPQHF.

This clone came up once. The chain has TRBV29-1 and TRBJ2-1; possibly TRBD1 or TRBD2 for D (5 bases each). This CDR3 region has 14 residues. The germline V gene encodes CDR1 SQVTM and CDR2 ANQGSEA. Trimming removed 1 base at V and 4 bases at J, with 11 bases between. This chain's CDR3 is CSVEGGRSYNEQFF. CDR3 sequence (DNA): TGCAGCGTTGAAGGGGGACGGTCTTACAATGAGCAGTTCTTC.

The chain uses TRBV5-8 and TRBJ2-5, with D unresolved. There are 11 residues in the CDR3. Deletions cut 0 bases from V and 7 bases from J, with 4 bases between. Germline V gene sequence: CDR1 SGHTS, CDR2 YDEGEE. CDR3 amino acids: CASSLGVTQYF. The CDR3 bases are TGTGCCAGCAGCTTGGGGGTGACCCAGTACTTC.

The chain is built from TRBV28 and TRBJ1-2, with 8 bases that match TRBD1. Germline V gene data show CDR1 as MDHEN and CDR2 as SYDVKM. J gave up 3 bases and V 8 bases, and 8 bases lay outside the gene matches. This CDR3 is 14 amino acids long. Here the CDR3 DNA reads TGTGCCAGCGACCCGACAGGGGAGGACTATGGCTACACCTTC. This encodes CASDPTGEDYGYTF.

The chain links TRBV2 to TRBJ1-1, with TRBD1 identical over 8 bases. The V gene's germline CDR1 is SNHLY and CDR2 FYNNEI. The V segment lost 4 bases and the J segment 1 base; nucleotides outside the gene matches: 2. This CDR3 has 14 amino acids. The CDR3 here is CASSVQGANTEAFF. CDR3 DNA: TGTGCCAGCAGTGTTCAGGGGGCGAACACTGAAGCTTTCTTT.

The genes are TRBV19 and TRBJ1-5; D possibly corresponds to TRBD1 (6 bases). Trimming took 8 bases from V and 6 from J, leaving 17 bases between them. In germline, CDR1 is LNHDA, CDR2 SQIVND (reference sequence). This CDR3 has 14 residues. The CDR3 bases are TGTGCCAGTGCTCGTTGGGGGGCTGCTCAGCCCCAGCATTTT. Protein sequence: CASARWGAAQPQHF.

J is TRBJ1-5 and V is TRBV28; D not resolved. CDR3 size: 16 residues. V was trimmed by 3 bases and J by 3 bases, leaving 15 bases between them. The germline V gene has CDR1 MDHEN and CDR2 SYDVKM. DNA for the CDR3: TGTGCCAGCAGTTTCTCGGCCCGTGGGGACAATCAGCCCCAGCATTTT. Protein product: CASSFSARGDNQPQHF.

The chain has TRBV7-9 and TRBJ1-1; 7 bases agree with TRBD1. The length of the CDR3 is 15 residues. CDR1 and CDR2 from the germline V gene are SEHNR and FQNEAQ (reference sequence). Trimming cost V 5 bases and J 5 bases; bases outside gene matches: 11. The CDR3 DNA sequence: TGTGCCAGCAGCCATAGGGGACAGCTGGGGACTGAAGCTTTCTTT. Its protein product is CASSHRGQLGTEAFF.

The CDR3 bases are TGTGCCAGCAGCGACCCGGGAGACGCTTTCTACGAGCAGTACTTC. Protein product: CASSDPGDAFYEQYF. This chain connects TRBV2 to TRBJ2-7, with a possible D match to TRBD2 (6 bases). Looked up from germline, CDR1 is SNHLY and CDR2 is FYNNEI. Trimming took 6 bases from V and 3 from J, leaving 18 bases between them. This CDR3 has 15 amino acids.

The J gene is TRBJ1-2, the V gene TRBV5-1; 10 nucleotides line up with TRBD1. CDR1 and CDR2 from the germline V gene are SGHRS and YFSETQ. V was pared by 5 bases and J by 8 bases, with 9 bases of the junction left unmatched. The CDR3 loop spans 14 amino acids. The DNA for the CDR3 is TGCGCCAGCAGGGTTCCCGGGACAGGGGACGGCTACACCTTC. Protein: CASRVPGTGDGYTF.

This sequence joins TRBV7-2 and TRBJ2-1; 8 bases align to TRBD1. Per the germline V gene, CDR1 is SGHTA and CDR2 is FQGNSA. The CDR3 runs 15 residues. With V trimmed by 4 bases and J by 5 bases, 7 bases remained unmatched. The CDR3, as DNA: TGTGCCAGCAGCTCGACAGGGGCCCTCCACAATGAGCAGTTCTTC. Its translation: CASSSTGALHNEQFF. Full variable domain (remainder filled in from reference TRBV7-2 and TRBJ2-1): GAGVSQSPSNKVTEKGKDVELRCDPISGHTALYWYRQSLGQGLEFLIYFQGNSAPDKSGLPSDRFSAERTGGSVSTLTIQRTQQEDSAVYLCASSSTGALHNEQFFGPGTRLTVL.

The chain couples TRBV9 to TRBJ2-1; D is undetermined. V lost 2 bases and J lost 1, with 10 bases in between. The CDR3 runs 15 residues. Germline V CDR1 and CDR2: SGDLS, YYNGEE. Here the CDR3 DNA reads TGTGCCAGCAGCGTTATCCCGAGATCCTACAATGAGCAGTTCTTC. Translated: CASSVIPRSYNEQFF. Complete variable domain (other parts from reference TRBV9 and TRBJ2-1): DSGVTQTPKHLITATGQRVTLRCSPRSGDLSVYWYQQSLDQGLQFLIQYYNGEERAKGNILERFSAQQFPDLHSELNLSSLELGDSALYFCASSVIPRSYNEQFFGPGTRLTVL.

J is TRBJ1-5 and V is TRBV28; tentatively, D is TRBD1 (5 bases). Trimming stripped 2 bases from V and 3 bases from J, with 14 bases between. The germline V gene encodes CDR1 MDHEN and CDR2 SYDVKM. The CDR3 consists of 16 residues. CDR3 region: CASSLRRGAVNQPQHF. CDR3 DNA sequence: TGTGCCAGCAGTTTAAGGCGAGGGGCGGTCAATCAGCCCCAGCATTTT.

The rearrangement links TRBV20-1 to TRBJ2-3; no clear D gene. Per the germline V gene, CDR1 is DFQATT and CDR2 is SNEGSKA (reference sequence). This CDR3 spans 10 amino acids. Trimming left V 4 bases short and J 11 bases short, with 10 bases between. CDR3 loop: CSAITELQYF. Written as DNA, the CDR3 is TGCAGTGCTATTACAGAGCTGCAGTATTTT.

The rearrangement links TRBV7-2 to TRBJ2-1; 7 positions match TRBD2. The CDR3 runs to 18 residues. Germline V gives CDR1 SGHTA, CDR2 FQGNSA. Trimming cost V 1 base and J 4 bases; bases outside gene matches: 13. The DNA of the CDR3 is TGTGCCAGCAGCTTAGTCCCTACACGGACTAGACAATACAATGAGCAGTTCTTC. Translation gives CASSLVPTRTRQYNEQFF.

This clone was detected once. The rearrangement joins TRBV11-3 to TRBJ2-7, with 10 bases lining up with TRBD2. With 3 bases clipped from V and 4 bases from J, the junction kept 3 bases outside the gene matches. The V gene's germline CDR1 is SGHNT and CDR2 YENEEA. This CDR3 spans 14 amino acids. The CDR3 spells CASSFRAGGYEQYF. The CDR3, as DNA: TGTGCCAGCAGCTTTAGAGCGGGAGGGTACGAGCAGTACTTC. The variable domain in full, with the rest retrieved from reference TRBV11-3 and TRBJ2-7, is EAGVVQSPRYKIIEKKQPVAFWCNPISGHNTLYWYLQNLGQGPELLIRYENEEAVDDSQLPKDRFSAERLKGVDSTLKIQPAELGDSAVYLCASSFRAGGYEQYFGPGTRLTVT.

The chain joins TRBV2 to TRBJ1-1, with D unresolved. The V and J ends lost 3 bases and 4 bases respectively, with 12 bases between them. CDR1 and CDR2 from the germline V gene are SNHLY and FYNNEI. The CDR3 contains 14 residues. CDR3: CASSELGESTEAFF. In DNA form, the CDR3 reads TGTGCCAGCAGTGAGCTCGGGGAGAGCACTGAAGCTTTCTTT.

The chain joins TRBV2 to TRBJ2-3, with TRBD2 matching over 9 bases. CDR1 and CDR2 (germline): SNHLY, FYNNEI. CDR3 length equals 15 residues. V dropped 5 bases and J dropped 4; count of bases not matched to a gene: 7. The CDR3: CASSTSGQGADTQYF. In DNA form, the CDR3 reads TGTGCCAGCAGTACTAGCGGGCAGGGGGCAGATACGCAGTATTTT.

The rearrangement links TRBV19 to TRBJ2-1; D possibly uses TRBD1 or TRBD2 (5 bases each). Germline V lookup: CDR1 LNHDA, CDR2 SQIVND (reference sequence). The V end lost 2 bases, the J end lost 2 bases, and 13 bases lay between the germline ends. This CDR3 has 16 amino acids. CDR3 sequence (DNA): TGTGCCAGTAGTATATCGGGACCCAGCGCCTACAATGAGCAGTTCTTC. It specifies CASSISGPSAYNEQFF.

This chain uses TRBV10-3 with TRBJ2-2; D may correspond to TRBD1 or TRBD2 (7 bases each). CDR1 ENHRY and CDR2 SYGVKD come from the germline V gene. V gave up 11 bases and J gave up 5 bases, with 18 bases separating them. This CDR3 has 14 amino acids. The CDR3 here is CASSRQGGTGELFF. The CDR3 nucleotides are TGTGCCTCCTCACGGCAGGGGGGGACCGGGGAGCTGTTTTTT.

The table lists this clone with a count of one. The rearrangement links TRBV10-1 to TRBJ2-4; weak D call: TRBD2 (7 bases). This CDR3 is 16 amino acids long. Germline CDR1 reads WNHNN; CDR2 reads SYGVQD (reference sequence). V was cut by 6 bases and J by 4 bases, with 19 bases left in between. CDR3 region: CASRGGASSGKNIQYF. As DNA, the CDR3 is TGCGCCAGCAGAGGGGGGGCCTCATCGGGGAAAAACATTCAGTACTTC.

V is TRBV6-6 and J is TRBJ1-2; D perhaps matches TRBD1 (6 bases). V lost 7 bases to trimming and J lost 3 bases, with 9 bases between them. Germline lookup yields CDR1 MNHNY and CDR2 SVGAGI (reference sequence). The CDR3 has 12 amino acids. CDR3 loop: CASTPGDYGYTF. The CDR3 DNA is TGTGCCAGCACCCCAGGGGACTATGGCTACACCTTC.

The rearrangement links TRBV18 to TRBJ2-7; TRBD2 might be the D (6 bases). CDR3 length: 16 residues. V lost 0 bases and J lost 3, with 15 bases in between. The germline V gene encodes CDR1 KGHSH and CDR2 LQKENI. CDR3 sequence reads: CASSPPVGGTDYEQYF. The CDR3 bases are TGTGCCAGCTCACCACCGGTAGGCGGGACGGACTACGAGCAGTACTTC.

The rearrangement joins TRBV4-2 to TRBJ1-6; tentative D call: TRBD1 (5 bases). Trimming removed 5 bases at V and 2 bases at J, with 10 bases between. Germline V gene sequence: CDR1 LGHNA, CDR2 YNFKEQ. CDR3 size: 15 residues. CDR3 DNA: TGTGCCAGCAGCTTGGCGGGGGCCTATAATTCACCCCTCCACTTT. Protein product: CASSLAGAYNSPLHF.

Comment on this clone: Other nucleotide sequences in the sample specify the same CDR3. This rearrangement joins TRBV9 to TRBJ1-5, with D hard to call. V was cut by 0 bases and J by 2 bases, with 6 bases left in between. This CDR3 comprises 14 residues. The germline gives CDR1 SGDLS, CDR2 YYNGEE. CDR3 in amino acids: CASSVAGGNQPQHF. The CDR3 DNA follows: TGTGCCAGCAGCGTAGCTGGGGGCAATCAGCCCCAGCATTTT.